This T cell receptor beta chain was profiled in a study of cytomegalovirus exposure and HLA in healthy donors. General study points: HLA alleles showed associations with 15,000 to 20,000 TCR beta sequences in a later analysis, at a 0.05 false discovery rate.

Primers for the PCR totalled 60 Vbeta and 13 Jbeta. Authors' methods: Later work found 80 million or so unique TCR beta chains, with 9.5 million to 12 million shared. Profiling relied on immunoSEQ multiplex PCR, and the TCRdb table lists in-frame clones only, not all of them. The V and J calls and clone size are taken from that table; D and trimming were inferred from the DNA. The data contain some 130,000 clones, about four fifths of them singletons. From germline, CDR1 is MNHNS and CDR2 SASEGT. Losses at the gene ends were 6 bases for V and 6 bases for J; bases not matched to a gene: 7. The length of the CDR3 is 13 residues. This clone was seen a single time. Antigen unknown.

The sample comprised PBMCs. This TCR came from a man younger than 45 in good health. The chain combines TRBV6-1 with TRBJ2-7; 8 positions agree with TRBD2. CDR3 bases: TGTGCCAGCAGACCAGCGGGAGTAGTCGAGCAGTACTTC. Its translation: CASRPAGVVEQYF.